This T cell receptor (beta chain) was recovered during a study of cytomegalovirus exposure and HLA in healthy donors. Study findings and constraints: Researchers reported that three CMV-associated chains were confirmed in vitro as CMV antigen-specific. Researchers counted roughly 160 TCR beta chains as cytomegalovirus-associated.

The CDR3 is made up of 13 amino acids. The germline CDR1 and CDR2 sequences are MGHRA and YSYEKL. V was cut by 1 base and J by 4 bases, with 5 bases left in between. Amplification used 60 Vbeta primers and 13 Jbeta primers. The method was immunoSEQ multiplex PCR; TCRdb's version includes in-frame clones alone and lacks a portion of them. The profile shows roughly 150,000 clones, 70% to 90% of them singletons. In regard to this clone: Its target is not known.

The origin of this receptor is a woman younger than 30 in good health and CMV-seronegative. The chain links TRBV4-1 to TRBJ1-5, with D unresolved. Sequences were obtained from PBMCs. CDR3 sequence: CASSQAGNQPQHF. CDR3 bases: TGCGCCAGCAGCCAAGCGGGGAATCAGCCCCAGCATTTT.